The entry below gives a single T cell receptor beta chain sequence along with its context. Its matching antigen is unknown. A junction end diverges from the germline sequence, so it may reflect a read error. This CDR3 comprises 17 residues. Germline-derived CDR1 and CDR2 are SGDLS and YYNGEE. Then a second PCR, running roughly 7 to 12 cycles, was carried out with a sample-barcoded 5' primer and a J-beta primer mix. Each sample provided no less than 2.5 million CDR3-containing paired-end reads. Using its own MiXCR run on the 5' RACE reads, TCRdb lists one record per CDR3 protein. Among about 970,000 distinct CDR3 sequences listed, approximately 50% were seen once. This entry comes from a study of blood T cells in healthy people across ages. General study results and limits: Across samples, TCR beta diversity tracked strongly with naive T cell percentage.

Individuals who donated were healthy Caucasians from Russia aged about 6 to 95. The genes are TRBV9 and TRBJ2-3; the match to TRBD2 covers 11 bases. The specimen sequenced was blood. The TCR sequence derives from a woman in her sixties or seventies in good health. The CDR3 DNA reads as TGTGCCAGCAGCGCCCGAAGGACTAGCGGGCGGGCAGATACGCGGTATTTT. Encoded protein: CASSARRTSGRADTRYF.